This T cell receptor (beta chain) appears in the sequencing data of a study of T cell repertoires in cytomegalovirus infection. Study details: CMV infection together with matching HLA type was indicated by public TCR beta signatures.

TCRdb called the reads again in MiXCR, with one record for every CDR3 protein. This table holds 150,000 to 200,000 distinct CDR3 sequences, 28% found once. Sequencing was performed on PBMCs. This TCR came from a human donor in good health (CMV status not recorded). Some clones in this sample may be carry-over from other donors' samples.

In nucleotides, the CDR3 is TGCAGCGTTGTCAGGGTTAGAGGGGACGAAGCTTTCTTT. Protein product: CSVVRVRGDEAFF. The V gene is TRBV29-1, the J gene TRBJ1-1; D may be TRBD1 (5 bases). Trimming left V 4 bases short and J 8 bases short, with 17 bases between. The CDR3 extends over 13 amino acids. CDR1 and CDR2 from the germline V gene are SQVTM and ANQGSEA.